The text below deals with one T cell receptor beta chain. The data originate from a study of blood T cells in healthy people across ages. Sample-barcoded 5' priming and a J-beta primer mix drove a second PCR of roughly 7 to 11 cycles. In TCRdb, the 5' RACE reads were re-called with MiXCR into one record per CDR3 protein. The table has over 1.5 million distinct CDR3 sequences, 49% seen once. The source material was blood. The clonotype comes from a woman aged 40 to 50 in good health.

The CDR3 sequence: CASSDPQGKGYTF. The CDR3 nucleotides are TGTGCCAGCAGTGACCCCCAGGGAAAAGGCTACACCTTC. This chain joins TRBV25-1 and TRBJ1-2; maybe TRBD1 (5 bases). The CDR3 length is 13 residues. The ends were cut back, 3 bases at V and 8 bases at J, with 13 bases in the middle. The germline V gene has CDR1 MGHDK and CDR2 SYGVNS.